This T cell receptor beta chain was identified in a study of T cells after yellow fever vaccination. TCRdb analysed the 5' RACE reads with MiXCR anew, one entry per CDR3 protein. The repertoire holds 150,000 to 200,000 distinct CDR3 sequences, around 10% seen once, with around 34% in the top ten. This clonotype has at least ten counts. V was trimmed by 3 bases and J by 0 bases, leaving 16 bases between them. The CDR3 runs 17 residues. CDR1 is SGHRS, CDR2 YFSETQ, per germline. This TCR was sampled from a young man who received the YFV17D yellow fever vaccine. The material was CD8+ T cells sorted from PBMCs, obtained 15 days after the yellow fever booster vaccination. The chain carries TRBV5-1 and TRBJ1-3; the D is unclear. In nucleotides, the CDR3 is TGCGCCAGCAGCTACCGAGGGAGATCTGTCTCTGGAAACACCATATATTTT. Translation gives CASSYRGRSVSGNTIYF.